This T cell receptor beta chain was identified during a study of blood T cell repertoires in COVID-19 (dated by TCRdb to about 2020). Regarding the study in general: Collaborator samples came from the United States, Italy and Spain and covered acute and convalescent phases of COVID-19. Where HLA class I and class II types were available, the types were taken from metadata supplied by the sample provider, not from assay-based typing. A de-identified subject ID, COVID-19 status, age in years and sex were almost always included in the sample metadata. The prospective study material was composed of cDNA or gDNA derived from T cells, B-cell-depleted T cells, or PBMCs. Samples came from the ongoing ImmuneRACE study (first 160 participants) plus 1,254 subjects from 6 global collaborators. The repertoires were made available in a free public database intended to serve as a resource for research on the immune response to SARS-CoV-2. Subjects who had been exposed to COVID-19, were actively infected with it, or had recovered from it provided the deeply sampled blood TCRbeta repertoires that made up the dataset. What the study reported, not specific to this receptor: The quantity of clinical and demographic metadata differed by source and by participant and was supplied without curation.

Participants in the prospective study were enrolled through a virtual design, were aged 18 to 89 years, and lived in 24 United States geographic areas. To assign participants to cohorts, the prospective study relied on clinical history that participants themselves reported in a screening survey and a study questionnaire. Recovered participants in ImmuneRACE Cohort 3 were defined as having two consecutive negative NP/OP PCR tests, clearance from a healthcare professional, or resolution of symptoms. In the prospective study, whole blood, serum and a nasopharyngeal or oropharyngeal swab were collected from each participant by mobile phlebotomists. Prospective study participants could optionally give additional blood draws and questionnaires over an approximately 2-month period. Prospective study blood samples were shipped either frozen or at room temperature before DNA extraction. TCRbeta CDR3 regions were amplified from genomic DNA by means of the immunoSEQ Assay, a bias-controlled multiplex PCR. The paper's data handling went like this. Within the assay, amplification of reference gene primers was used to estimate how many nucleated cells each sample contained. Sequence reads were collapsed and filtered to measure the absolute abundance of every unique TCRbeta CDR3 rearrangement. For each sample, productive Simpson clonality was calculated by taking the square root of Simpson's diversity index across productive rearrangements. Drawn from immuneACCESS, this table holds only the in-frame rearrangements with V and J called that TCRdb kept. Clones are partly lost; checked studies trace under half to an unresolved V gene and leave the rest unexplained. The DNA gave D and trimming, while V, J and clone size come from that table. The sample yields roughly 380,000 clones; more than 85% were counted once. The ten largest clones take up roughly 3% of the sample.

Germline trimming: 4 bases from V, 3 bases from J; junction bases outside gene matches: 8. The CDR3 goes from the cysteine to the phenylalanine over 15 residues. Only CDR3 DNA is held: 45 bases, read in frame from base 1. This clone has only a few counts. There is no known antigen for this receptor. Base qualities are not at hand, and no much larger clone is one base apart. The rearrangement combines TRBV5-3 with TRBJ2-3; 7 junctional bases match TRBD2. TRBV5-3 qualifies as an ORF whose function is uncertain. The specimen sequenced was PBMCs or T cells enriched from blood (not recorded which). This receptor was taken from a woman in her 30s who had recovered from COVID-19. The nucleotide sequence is TGTGCCAGAAGCATCCGGGACTATGGTACAGATACGCAGTATTTT. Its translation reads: CARSIRDYGTDTQYF.